The rows below give T cell receptor beta chains drawn from one sample of a study of Ad26.COV2.S vaccination and SARS-CoV-2 variants. Sequencing used immunoSEQ multiplex PCR; TCRdb keeps in-frame clones, though not all of them. The profile covers around 320,000 clones, with 87% appearing a single time and 3.4% taken by the ten largest. The specimen comprised peripheral blood, sampled in a trial of Ad26.COV2.S vaccine versus placebo. The source of these receptors is a person aged 18-60 years who received the Ad26.COV2.S COVID-19 vaccine or a placebo. Both conserved end residues are part of each CDR3. The D gene is left open where the match is weak. Clone size is stated in some rows and not others, as once, few, many or a class when expanded.

J,D,size,V,CDR3,DNA
TRBJ2-7,-,once,TRBV3-1/TRBV3-2,CASSTGTSYEQYF,TGTGCCAGCAGTACAGGGACTTCCTACGAGCAGTACTTC
TRBJ2-7,-,-,TRBV25-1,CASSALTGHSYEQYF,TGTGCCAGCAGTGCCCTGACAGGACACTCCTACGAGCAGTACTTC
TRBJ1-5,-,-,TRBV18,CASSPTTGGNQPQHF,TGTGCCAGCTCACCAACGACAGGCGGGAATCAGCCCCAGCATTTT
TRBJ1-5,-,-,TRBV5-5,CASSLGVGNQPQHF,TGTGCCAGCAGCTTGGGGGTCGGCAATCAGCCCCAGCATTTT
TRBJ2-7,TRBD1,many,TRBV6-5,CASSNRRDSHEQYF,TGTGCCAGCAGCAATCGCCGGGACAGCCACGAGCAGTACTTC
TRBJ2-7,-,-,TRBV5-1,CASSLGPPSYEQYF,TGCGCCAGCAGCTTGGGACCCCCCTCCTACGAGCAGTACTTC
TRBJ1-2,-,-,TRBV9,CASSPEVQKNYGYTF,TGTGCCAGCAGCCCAGAGGTACAGAAGAACTATGGCTACACCTTC
TRBJ2-7,-,-,TRBV2,CASSELVAVLDPYEQYF,TGTGCCAGCAGTGAACTAGTAGCTGTTCTAGACCCCTACGAGCAGTACTTC
TRBJ1-5,TRBD1,-,TRBV3-1/TRBV3-2,CASSQGTGSNQPQHF,TGTGCCAGCAGCCAGGGGACAGGCTCCAATCAGCCCCAGCATTTT
TRBJ2-7,-,-,TRBV5-1,CASSFGTSPYEQYF,TGCGCCAGCAGCTTCGGGACATCCCCCTACGAGCAGTACTTC
TRBJ2-3,TRBD2,-,TRBV7-2,CASSHRRGGAATDTQYF,TGTGCCAGCAGTCATCGTCGCGGGGGGGCTGCCACAGATACGCAGTATTTT
TRBJ1-6,-,few,TRBV10-3,CAISGDGSNSPLHF,TGTGCCATCAGTGGGGACGGCTCGAATTCACCCCTCCACTTT
TRBJ1-4,TRBD1,-,TRBV11-2,CASSLEQGFTLFF,TGTGCCAGCAGCTTAGAACAGGGGTTTACCCTGTTTTTT
TRBJ1-3,TRBD1,-,TRBV4-3,CASSQDKGASGNTIYF,TGCGCCAGCAGCCAAGACAAGGGGGCTTCTGGAAACACCATATATTTT
TRBJ1-1,TRBD1,-,TRBV4-1,CASSQDHLPQGAAFF,TGCGCCAGCAGCCAAGATCATTTGCCGCAGGGGGCGGCTTTCTTT
TRBJ1-6,TRBD1,-,TRBV27,CASSFGTGKNSPLHF,TGTGCCAGCAGTTTCGGGACAGGCAAAAATTCACCCCTCCACTTT
TRBJ1-3,-,-,TRBV18,CASSPTLGRRLGNTIYF,TGTGCCAGCTCACCCACCCTGGGACGACGATTGGGAAACACCATATATTTT
TRBJ2-5,-,-,TRBV4-1,CASSQVTDRKETQYF,TGCGCCAGCAGCCAAGTAACGGACCGCAAAGAGACCCAGTACTTC
TRBJ2-1,-,-,TRBV13,CATPGDYNEQFF,TGTGCCACCCCGGGGGACTACAATGAGCAGTTCTTC
TRBJ1-1,-,-,TRBV2,CASSEVGGNTEAFF,TGTGCCAGCAGTGAAGTTGGGGGGAACACTGAAGCTTTCTTT
TRBJ1-1,-,-,TRBV5-1,CASSSSRTGEAFF,TGCGCCAGCAGCTCGAGTAGGACGGGTGAAGCTTTCTTT
TRBJ1-1,TRBD1,-,TRBV6-2/TRBV6-3,CASSYTGQGAMNTEAFF,TGTGCCAGCAGTTATACCGGGCAGGGGGCGATGAACACTGAAGCTTTCTTT
TRBJ1-2,-,-,TRBV11-2,CASSLDAGVYGYTF,TGTGCCAGCAGCTTGGACGCAGGGGTCTATGGCTACACCTTC
TRBJ2-7,TRBD2,-,TRBV19,CASSTKRGAVEQYF,TGTGCCAGTAGTACCAAGCGGGGGGCGGTCGAGCAGTACTTC
TRBJ1-3,-,-,TRBV4-2,CASSQDQGSGNTIYF,TGTGCCAGCAGCCAAGATCAGGGCTCGGGAAACACCATATATTTT
TRBJ1-5,-,few,TRBV6-1,CASSEGNQPQHF,TGTGCCAGCAGTGAAGGAAATCAGCCCCAGCATTTT
TRBJ1-1,-,-,TRBV4-1,CASSHPGGRTEAFF,TGCGCCAGCAGCCACCCGGGGGGTCGGACTGAAGCTTTCTTT
TRBJ1-4,-,-,TRBV4-3,CASSQEGRGTNEKLFF,TGCGCCAGCAGCCAAGAAGGTAGGGGGACGAATGAAAAACTGTTTTTT
TRBJ1-4,TRBD1,-,TRBV5-4,CASSSNRGTTTNEKLFF,TGTGCCAGCAGCTCTAACAGGGGGACCACAACTAATGAAAAACTGTTTTTT
TRBJ1-5,-,-,TRBV24-1,CATSLRDHYLAYSNQPQHF,TGTGCCACCAGCCTCCGGGACCACTATCTAGCATATAGCAATCAGCCCCAGCATTTT
TRBJ1-5,TRBD1,-,TRBV11-2,CASSLEAGGGNQPQHF,TGTGCCAGCAGCTTAGAAGCAGGGGGCGGCAATCAGCCCCAGCATTTT
TRBJ2-3,-,-,TRBV7-3,CASSLVGGVGTDTQYF,TGTGCCAGCAGCTTAGTCGGGGGCGTGGGCACAGATACGCAGTATTTT
TRBJ1-2,-,-,TRBV7-2,CASELEKGGSRGYTF,TGTGCCAGCGAGCTTGAGAAGGGTGGGTCTCGAGGCTACACCTTC
TRBJ2-2,-,-,TRBV19,CASSMRGQPHTGELFF,TGTGCCAGTAGTATGCGGGGACAGCCACACACCGGGGAGCTGTTTTTT
TRBJ2-3,-,-,TRBV11-3,CASSDTDGDLADTQYF,TGTGCCAGCAGCGATACGGACGGAGACCTGGCAGATACGCAGTATTTT
TRBJ2-3,TRBD2,-,TRBV3-1/TRBV3-2,CASSRSRLAGGDTQYF,TGTGCCAGCAGCCGAAGTCGACTAGCGGGTGGAGATACGCAGTATTTT
TRBJ1-1,TRBD1,-,TRBV11-2,CASSLKGAITEAFF,TGTGCCAGCAGCTTAAAGGGGGCGATCACTGAAGCTTTCTTT
TRBJ2-3,-,few,TRBV7-2,CASSWTATDTQYF,TGTGCCAGCAGCTGGACAGCTACAGATACGCAGTATTTT
TRBJ2-3,-,-,TRBV7-3,CASSLGSTDTQYF,TGTGCCAGCAGCTTAGGGAGCACAGATACGCAGTATTTT
TRBJ2-5,-,once,TRBV3-1/TRBV3-2,CASSQDIGPQGGTQYF,TGTGCCAGCAGCCAAGATATTGGGCCCCAAGGTGGGACCCAGTACTTC
TRBJ2-3,TRBD2,-,TRBV10-3,CAISGGWSGVKTDTQYF,TGTGCCATCAGTGGGGGGTGGAGCGGGGTAAAAACAGATACGCAGTATTTT
TRBJ2-2,-,once,TRBV18,CASSLRSTGELFF,TGTGCCAGCTCACTACGAAGTACCGGGGAGCTGTTTTTT
TRBJ1-4,TRBD1,-,TRBV3-1/TRBV3-2,CASSQKPLRQGPEKLFF,TGTGCCAGCAGCCAAAAACCCCTAAGACAGGGTCCTGAAAAACTGTTTTTT
TRBJ2-2,-,-,TRBV9,CASSLSPNTGELFF,TGTGCCAGCAGCCTGAGCCCGAACACCGGGGAGCTGTTTTTT
TRBJ1-2,-,-,TRBV12-3/TRBV12-4,CASTSVRVGGYTF,TGTGCCAGCACCTCTGTTAGGGTTGGTGGCTACACCTTC
TRBJ1-6,-,-,TRBV7-6,CASSPGRVWNNSPLHF,TGTGCCAGCAGCCCCGGTAGGGTTTGGAATAATTCACCCCTCCACTTT
TRBJ2-3,-,once,TRBV20-1,CSASTDTQYF,TGCAGTGCCAGCACAGATACGCAGTATTTT
TRBJ2-1,-,-,TRBV5-1,CASSGPGSNPPNNEQFF,TGCGCCAGCAGTGGTCCTGGGAGTAACCCGCCGAACAATGAGCAGTTCTTC
TRBJ1-5,TRBD1,-,TRBV6-4,CASSDSSLDNQGVRPQHF,TGTGCCAGCAGTGACTCGAGCTTGGACAATCAGGGGGTTCGGCCCCAGCATTTT
TRBJ1-2,-,-,TRBV6-5,CASSSYLPGNYGYTF,TGTGCCAGCAGCTCCTATCTCCCAGGGAACTATGGCTACACCTTC
TRBJ1-2,-,-,TRBV21-1,CASSKGGRGDYGYTF,TGTGCCAGCAGCAAAGGGGGCAGGGGCGACTATGGCTACACCTTC
TRBJ2-5,-,-,TRBV5-4,CASSLGGTNQETQYF,TGTGCCAGCAGCTTGGGCGGGACAAACCAAGAGACCCAGTACTTC
TRBJ1-5,-,-,TRBV6-2/TRBV6-3,CASSYSGQSRDQPQHF,TGTGCCAGCAGTTACTCCGGGCAGAGCAGGGATCAGCCCCAGCATTTT
TRBJ1-2,-,-,TRBV6-5,CASSFQGNYGYTF,TGTGCCAGCAGTTTCCAGGGGAACTATGGCTACACCTTC
TRBJ1-1,TRBD1,-,TRBV30,CAWGTANTEAFF,TGTGCCTGGGGGACAGCAAACACTGAAGCTTTCTTT
TRBJ1-6,TRBD1,-,TRBV6-1,CASSEAPGQGNSPLHF,TGTGCCAGCAGTGAAGCGCCCGGACAGGGCAATTCACCCCTCCACTTT
TRBJ2-1,-,-,TRBV6-5,CASSYSDRDNEQFF,TGTGCCAGCAGTTACTCCGACCGAGACAATGAGCAGTTCTTC
TRBJ2-3,-,-,TRBV4-1,CASSQDSHPDTQYF,TGCGCCAGCAGCCAAGACAGCCATCCAGATACGCAGTATTTT
TRBJ2-1,-,-,TRBV7-2,CASSRGASSYNEQFF,TGTGCCAGCAGCCGCGGAGCTAGCTCCTACAATGAGCAGTTCTTC
TRBJ1-2,-,-,TRBV9,CASSVDSDYGYTF,TGTGCCAGCAGCGTGGACAGTGACTATGGCTACACCTTC